Many counts were recorded for the clone carrying this T cell receptor beta chain. The V gene lost 0 bases and the J gene lost 0 bases, with 6 bases spanning the gap. The CDR3 has 15 amino acids. The germline CDR1 and CDR2 sequences are SGHAT and FQNNGV. TCRdb used MiXCR to reprocess the 5' RACE reads, holding one entry per CDR3 protein. The sample includes approximately 200,000 distinct CDR3 sequences, over 10% of them seen just once. The record originates from a study of CD8 T cells in ankylosing spondylitis. The receptor was isolated from a female donor with ankylosing spondylitis or in good health (not recorded which). Sequencing was performed on blood, either unsorted or a sorted T cell fraction (not recorded which). The gene calls are TRBV11-2 and TRBJ1-3; D is ambiguous. The CDR3 loop is CASSLEGFSGNTIYF. As DNA, the CDR3 is TGTGCCAGCAGCTTAGAGGGCTTCTCTGGAAACACCATATATTTT.